This T cell receptor (beta chain) derives from a study of regulatory T cells in long-lasting Graves disease. Time point noted: newly diagnosed GD, antithyroid drugs for less than 3 months. PBMCs were the source of the RNA used for TCR sequencing. Building the TCR beta libraries relied on iRepertoire HTBI primers, and CDR3 regions underwent Arm-PCR. MiXCR, applied by TCRdb to the multiplex PCR reads, yields one record per CDR3 protein. The sample holds about 400,000 distinct CDR3 sequences, less than 20% seen once. This clonotype was seen repeatedly, ten times or more. This sequence originates from a female donor with Graves disease. This specimen consisted of peripheral blood mononuclear cells (PBMCs), obtained at new diagnosis, from a patient treated with antithyroid drugs.

DNA for the CDR3: TGTGCCAGCAGCTTAGACTCGACAGGGTACAATCAGCCCCAGCATTTT. As protein: CASSLDSTGYNQPQHF. J is TRBJ1-5 and V is TRBV7-2; 7 nucleotides agree with TRBD1. Losses at the gene ends were 1 base for V and 3 bases for J; bases not matched to a gene: 6. CDR1 SGHTA and CDR2 FQGNSA come from the germline V gene. The CDR3 is 16 amino acids.